This passage covers 2 T cell receptor beta chains from one sample sequenced in a study of OX40 agonist ivuxolimab in advanced cancers. Assay: immunoSEQ multiplex PCR; the TCRdb copy retains only in-frame clones and omits some. The data contain about 55,000 clones, about four fifths of them singletons. Material: CD4+ or CD8+ T cells sorted from blood, obtained in a trial of the OX40 agonist ivuxolimab. The receptor set was obtained from an adult with an advanced solid tumor such as melanoma, head and neck, liver or kidney cancer.

The chain joins TRBV6-1 to TRBJ1-5, with D unresolved. This CDR3 spans 13 amino acids. Germline V CDR1 and CDR2: MNHNS, SASEGT. Trimming took off 4 bases at V and 5 bases at J, with 9 bases between the two ends. CDR3 DNA: TGTGCCAGCAGTGCCGAGATTTATCAGCCCCAGCATTTT. Translated: CASSAEIYQPQHF.

The V and J genes are TRBV14 and TRBJ2-1; TRBD2 is a possible D gene (6 bases). Between the trimmed V and J ends, which lost 3 bases and 0 bases, there was a span of 9 bases. CDR1 and CDR2 from the germline V gene are SGHDN and FVKESK. There are 15 residues in the CDR3. This CDR3 is CASSQTRTSYNEQFF. The CDR3 nucleotides read TGTGCCAGCAGCCAGACTAGAACCTCCTACAATGAGCAGTTCTTC. The full variable domain, rest sourced from reference TRBV14 and TRBJ2-1, is EAGVTQFPSHSVIEKGQTVTLRCDPISGHDNLYWYRRVMGKEIKFLLHFVKESKQDESGMPNNRFLAERTGGTYSTLKVQPAELEDSGVYFCASSQTRTSYNEQFFGPGTRLTVL.